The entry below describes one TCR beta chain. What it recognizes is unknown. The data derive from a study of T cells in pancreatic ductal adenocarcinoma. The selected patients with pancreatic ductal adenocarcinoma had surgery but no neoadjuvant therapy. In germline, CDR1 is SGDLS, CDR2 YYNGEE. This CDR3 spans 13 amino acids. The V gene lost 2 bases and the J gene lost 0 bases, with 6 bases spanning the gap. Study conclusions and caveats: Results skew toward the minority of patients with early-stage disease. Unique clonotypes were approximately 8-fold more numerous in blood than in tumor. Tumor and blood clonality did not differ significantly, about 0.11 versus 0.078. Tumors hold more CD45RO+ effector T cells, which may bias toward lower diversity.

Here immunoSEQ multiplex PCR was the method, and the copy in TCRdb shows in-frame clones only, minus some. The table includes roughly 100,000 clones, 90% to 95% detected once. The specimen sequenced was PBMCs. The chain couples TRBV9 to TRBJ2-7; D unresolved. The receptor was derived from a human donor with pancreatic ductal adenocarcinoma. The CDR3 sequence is CASSVTDSYEQYF. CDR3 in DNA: TGTGCCAGCAGCGTGACTGACTCCTACGAGCAGTACTTC.